These 5 T cell receptor beta chains originate from one sample sequenced in a study of T cells in Graves' hyperthyroidism and ophthalmopathy (dated by TCRdb to between 2018 and 2020). Receptors were amplified or captured by multiplex PCR. The sequencer listed for this sample is Illumina HiSeq 2000. TCR beta CDR3 regions were amplified from RNA transcripts. The first round of RT-PCR for the TCR CDR3 was performed with the HTBI primer set and the Qiagen OneStep RT-PCR kit. TCRdb applied fastp at Q25 and MiXCR to the public reads, then kept only in-frame beta chains. Every distinct CDR3 protein forms one entry, paired with its most common genes and DNA. This sample has over 300,000 distinct CDR3 sequences in its table, and roughly 13% of those were observed once. The ten largest clones add up to about a third of the sample. The sequenced material came from blood. Receptor source: a woman between 40 and 50 years old with Graves' ophthalmopathy.

This clonotype has ten or more counts. V is TRBV6-1 and J is TRBJ1-1, with D perhaps matching TRBD1 (6 bases). The germline V gene encodes CDR1 MNHNS and CDR2 SASEGT. Deletions cut 5 bases from V and 11 bases from J, with 18 bases between. This CDR3 comprises 13 residues. The CDR3 spells CASSMTGLEEAFF. The CDR3 bases are TGTGCCAGCAGTATGACAGGCTTAGAAGAGGCTTTCTTT.

The CDR3 coding sequence is TGTGCCAGCAGTTACTCCCCTTCGGTGGTTACGCAGTATTTT. It codes for CASSYSPSVVTQYF. The V and J genes are TRBV6-5 and TRBJ2-3, with no clear D. The germline V and J ends were trimmed by 0 bases and 8 bases, with 12 bases remaining between them. The CDR3 is made up of 14 amino acids. From germline, CDR1 is MNHEY and CDR2 SVGAGI.

Many counts were recorded for this clonotype. This chain uses TRBV29-1 with TRBJ2-5; possibly TRBD1 for D (6 bases). Per the germline V gene, CDR1 is SQVTM and CDR2 is ANQGSEA. The CDR3 consists of 15 residues. Trimming cost V 0 bases and J 5 bases, with 16 bases left between them. This chain's CDR3 is CSVEDHGRGSETQYF. DNA for the CDR3: TGCAGCGTTGAAGATCATGGCAGGGGTTCGGAGACCCAGTACTTC.

This clonotype was seen repeatedly, ten times or more. The chain links TRBV12-3 or TRBV12-4 to TRBJ1-1; 7 bases fit TRBD1. V lost 6 bases and J lost 3; bases outside the gene matches: 10. The CDR3 loop spans 15 amino acids. The CDR3 protein is CASRPGQVRHTEAFF. The CDR3 DNA is TGTGCCAGCAGGCCCGGACAGGTCCGACACACTGAAGCTTTCTTT.

The J gene is TRBJ1-4, the V gene TRBV20-1; D is unresolved. The CDR3 runs 11 residues. Looked up from germline, CDR1 is DFQATT and CDR2 is SNEGSKA (reference sequence). V was shortened by 3 bases and J by 11 bases, with 10 bases between the two germline ends. CDR3 sequence: CSASRDSKLFF. The CDR3 nucleotides are TGCAGTGCTAGCAGAGATTCGAAACTGTTTTTT.